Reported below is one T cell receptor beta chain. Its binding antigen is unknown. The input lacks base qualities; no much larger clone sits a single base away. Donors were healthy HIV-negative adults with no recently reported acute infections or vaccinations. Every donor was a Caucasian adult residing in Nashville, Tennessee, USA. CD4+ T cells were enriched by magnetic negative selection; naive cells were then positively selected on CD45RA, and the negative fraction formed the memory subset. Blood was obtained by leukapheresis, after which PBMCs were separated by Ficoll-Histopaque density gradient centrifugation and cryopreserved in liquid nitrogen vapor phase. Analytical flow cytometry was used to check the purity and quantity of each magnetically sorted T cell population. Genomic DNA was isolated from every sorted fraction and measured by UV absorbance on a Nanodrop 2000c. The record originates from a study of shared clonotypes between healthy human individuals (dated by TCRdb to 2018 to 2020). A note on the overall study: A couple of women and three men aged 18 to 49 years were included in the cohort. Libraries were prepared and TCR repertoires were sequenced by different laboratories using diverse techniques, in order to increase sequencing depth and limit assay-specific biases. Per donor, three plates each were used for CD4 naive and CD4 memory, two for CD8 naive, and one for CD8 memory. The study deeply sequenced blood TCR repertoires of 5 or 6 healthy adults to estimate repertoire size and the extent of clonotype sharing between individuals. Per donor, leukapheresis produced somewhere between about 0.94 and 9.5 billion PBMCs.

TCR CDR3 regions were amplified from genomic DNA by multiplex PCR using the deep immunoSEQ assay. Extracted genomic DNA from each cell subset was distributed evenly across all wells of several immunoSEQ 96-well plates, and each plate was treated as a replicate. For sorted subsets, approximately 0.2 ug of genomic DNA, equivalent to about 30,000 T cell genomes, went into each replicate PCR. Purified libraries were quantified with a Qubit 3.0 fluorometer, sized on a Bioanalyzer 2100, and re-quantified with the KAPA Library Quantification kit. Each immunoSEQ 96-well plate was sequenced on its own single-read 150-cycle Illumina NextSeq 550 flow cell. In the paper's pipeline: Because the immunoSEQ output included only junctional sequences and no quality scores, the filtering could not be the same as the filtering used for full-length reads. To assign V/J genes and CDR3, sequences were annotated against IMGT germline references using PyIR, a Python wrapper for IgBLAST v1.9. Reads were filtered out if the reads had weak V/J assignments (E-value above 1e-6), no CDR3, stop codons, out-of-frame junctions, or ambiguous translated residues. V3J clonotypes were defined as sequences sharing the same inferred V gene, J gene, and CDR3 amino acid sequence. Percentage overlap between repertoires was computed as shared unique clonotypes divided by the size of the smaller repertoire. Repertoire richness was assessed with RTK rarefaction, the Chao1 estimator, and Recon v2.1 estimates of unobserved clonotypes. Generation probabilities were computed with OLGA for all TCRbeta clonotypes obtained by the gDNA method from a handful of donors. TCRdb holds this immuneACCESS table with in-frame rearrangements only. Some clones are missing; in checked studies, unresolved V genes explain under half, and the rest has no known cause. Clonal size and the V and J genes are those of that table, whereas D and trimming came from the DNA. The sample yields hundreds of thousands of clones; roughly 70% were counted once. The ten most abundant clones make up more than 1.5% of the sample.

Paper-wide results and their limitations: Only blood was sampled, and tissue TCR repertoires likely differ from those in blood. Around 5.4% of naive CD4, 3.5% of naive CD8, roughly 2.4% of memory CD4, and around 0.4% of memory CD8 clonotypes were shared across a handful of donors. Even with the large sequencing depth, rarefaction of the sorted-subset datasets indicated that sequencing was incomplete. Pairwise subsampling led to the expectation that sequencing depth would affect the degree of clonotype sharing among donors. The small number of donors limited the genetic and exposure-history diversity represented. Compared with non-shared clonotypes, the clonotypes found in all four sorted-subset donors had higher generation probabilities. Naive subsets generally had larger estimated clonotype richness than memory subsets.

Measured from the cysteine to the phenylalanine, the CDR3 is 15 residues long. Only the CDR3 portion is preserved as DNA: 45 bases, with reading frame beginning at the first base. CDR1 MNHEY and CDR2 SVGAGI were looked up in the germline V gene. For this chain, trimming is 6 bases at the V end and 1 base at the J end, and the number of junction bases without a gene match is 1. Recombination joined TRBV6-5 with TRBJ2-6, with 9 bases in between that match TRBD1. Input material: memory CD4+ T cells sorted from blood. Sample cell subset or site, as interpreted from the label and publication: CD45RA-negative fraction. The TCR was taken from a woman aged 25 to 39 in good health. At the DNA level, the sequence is TGTGCCAGCAGGACAGGGGGTTCTGGGGCCAACGTCCTGACTTTC. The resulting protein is CASRTGGSGANVLTF.